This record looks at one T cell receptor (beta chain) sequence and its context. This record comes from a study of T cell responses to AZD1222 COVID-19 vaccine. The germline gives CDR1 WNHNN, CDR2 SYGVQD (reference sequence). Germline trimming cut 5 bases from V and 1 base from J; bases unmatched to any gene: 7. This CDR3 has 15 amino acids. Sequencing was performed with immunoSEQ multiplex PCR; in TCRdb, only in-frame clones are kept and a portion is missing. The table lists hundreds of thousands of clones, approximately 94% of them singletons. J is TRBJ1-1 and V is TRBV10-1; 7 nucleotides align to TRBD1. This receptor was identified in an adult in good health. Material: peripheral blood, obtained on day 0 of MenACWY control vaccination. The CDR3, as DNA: TGCGCCAGCAGTAACTCGGGACAGTGGAACACTGAAGCTTTCTTT. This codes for CASSNSGQWNTEAFF.